This TCR beta chain was identified during a study of blood T cell repertoires in COVID-19. The wider study: Samples of COVID-19 (acute and convalescent) were obtained from the United States, Italy and Spain. Sources were T cells, B-cell-depleted T cells, or PBMCs; the material itself was cDNA or gDNA.

Profiled with immunoSEQ multiplex PCR; TCRdb holds only in-frame clones, not every one. The table lists 95,000 to 110,000 clones, roughly four fifths of them singletons, with about 5% in the top ten. The V end was cut by 6 bases, the J end by 4 bases, with 10 bases between. The CDR3 totals 13 residues. Germline V gene sequence: CDR1 MDHEN, CDR2 SYDVKM. V and J are TRBV28 and TRBJ1-5; D gene ambiguous. This TCR came from a man aged 55 to 70 with acute or convalescent COVID-19. The sample consisted of peripheral blood. In DNA form, the CDR3 reads TGTGCCAGCAGCCGGGTTCGGAATCAGCCCCAGCATTTT. Translated: CASSRVRNQPQHF. The variable domain in full, with the rest retrieved from reference TRBV28 and TRBJ1-5, is DVKVTQSSRYLVKRTGEKVFLECVQDMDHENMFWYRQDPGLGLRLIYFSYDVKMKEKGDIPEGYSVSREKKERFSLILESASTNQTSMYLCASSRVRNQPQHFGDGTRLSIL.